Listed here are 2 T cell receptor beta chains from one sample, sequenced in a study of vaccination effects on CD4 cells after COVID-19. Measured with immunoSEQ multiplex PCR; TCRdb has only the in-frame clones, and not every one. The repertoire holds more than 9,000 clones, with less than 75% as singletons. Before sequencing, viral peptide pools were used by the ViraFEST assay to expand antigen-specific CD4+ T cells. Cultured cells yielded isolated CD4+ T cells after approximately nine days. Either the BNT162b2 or mRNA-1273 vaccine was given to participants in two doses. Their antigen targets remain unknown. The specimen was CD4+ T cells from PBMCs cultured with SARS-CoV-2 spike peptides, collected after COVID-19 vaccination. The receptors were gathered from a human donor who received a COVID-19 vaccine.

The V and J genes are TRBV11-2 and TRBJ2-7; no clear D gene. This CDR3 has 13 amino acids. Germline values: CDR1 SGHAT, CDR2 FQNNGV. V gave up 0 bases and J gave up 3 bases, with 6 bases separating them. For the CDR3, the DNA is TGTGCCAGCAGCTTAGATCCTTACTACGAGCAGTACTTC. It codes for CASSLDPYYEQYF.

A note on this clone: Other DNA sequences in the sample encode the same CDR3. This chain connects TRBV12-3 or TRBV12-4 to TRBJ1-4; D remains unclear. V was shortened by 3 bases and J by 7 bases, with 6 bases between the two germline ends. This CDR3 region has 12 residues. In DNA form, the CDR3 reads TGTGCCAGCAGTTTGAGTGGTGAAAAACTGTTTTTT. Translating gives CASSLSGEKLFF.